These 20 T cell receptor beta chains came from one sample sequenced in a study of T-cell reconstitution after alpha-beta-depleted transplantation in children. Molecular barcoding with unique molecular identifiers was used for the TCRbeta library. One entry per CDR3 protein results from TCRdb running MiXCR on the PCR reads. The sample yields some 640,000 distinct CDR3 sequences, 16% seen once. The specimen was PBMCs from the stem cell graft donor, collected from the stem cell graft. The receptors derive from a human donor who donated a stem cell graft to a child with acute myeloid leukemia.

This clonotype appeared a single time. This sequence may be a read error, since a much larger clone differs from it by one base. The chain carries TRBV20-1 and TRBJ1-1; D not certain. This CDR3 is built from 13 residues. V shed 3 bases and J shed 3 bases, with 11 bases lying between them. Germline V gene sequence: CDR1 DFQATT, CDR2 SNEGSKA (reference sequence). The CDR3: CSASLAVDTEAFF. Written as DNA, the CDR3 is TGCAGTGCTAGCCTGGCGGTGGACACTGAAGCTTTCTTT.

CDR3 DNA: TGTGCCAGCAGTTTATCGGCCTTTAGCAATCAGCCCCAGCATTTT. Its translation: CASSLSAFSNQPQHF. V is TRBV27 and J is TRBJ1-5; no clear D gene. The CDR3 consists of 15 residues. V lost 0 bases, J lost 0 bases, and 6 bases lay in between. Germline CDR1 and CDR2: MNHEY and SMNVEV (reference sequence).

This clonotype was recorded a few times. This rearrangement joins TRBV6-1 to TRBJ2-6; D is undetermined. Between the trimmed V and J ends, which lost 3 bases and 0 bases, there was a span of 3 bases. The CDR3 totals 14 residues. Germline V CDR1 and CDR2: MNHNS, SASEGT. Here the CDR3 DNA reads TGTGCCAGCAGTGATTACTCTGGGGCCAACGTCCTGACTTTC. This translates into CASSDYSGANVLTF.

This chain joins TRBV6-2 or TRBV6-3 and TRBJ2-5; D is ambiguous. Germline V gene sequence: CDR1 MNHEY, CDR2 SVGEGT. Trimming pared 6 bases from V and 3 bases from J, leaving 17 bases between. The CDR3 contains 15 residues. The CDR3 spells CASRRRYGGEETQYF. Here the CDR3 DNA reads TGTGCCAGCAGGCGACGATATGGCGGTGAAGAGACCCAGTACTTC.

This clonotype was found many times. V and J are TRBV20-1 and TRBJ2-3; TRBD2 matches 10 bases. The CDR3 runs to 14 residues. J was trimmed by 4 bases and V by 3 bases; bases with no gene match: 4. Germline CDR1 reads DFQATT; CDR2 reads SNEGSKA (reference sequence). The CDR3 reads CSASSGGAPDTQYF. The CDR3 bases are TGCAGTGCTAGCAGCGGGGGGGCGCCAGATACGCAGTATTTT.

This clonotype was seen a few times. This rearrangement joins TRBV5-1 to TRBJ2-5, with D perhaps being TRBD1 or TRBD2 (6 bases each). This CDR3 has 16 amino acids. The germline V and J ends were trimmed by 2 bases and 4 bases, with 18 bases remaining between them. In germline, CDR1 is SGHRS, CDR2 YFSETQ. The CDR3 DNA reads as TGCGCCAGCAGCTTAAGTCCGGGGGCGCCCGGAGAGACCCAGTACTTC. Protein product: CASSLSPGAPGETQYF.

This clonotype was observed a few times. The V gene is TRBV20-1, the J gene TRBJ1-1; D remains unclear. This CDR3 contains 14 residues. CDR1 and CDR2 (germline): DFQATT, SNEGSKA (reference sequence). V lost 2 bases and J 1 base, leaving 11 bases between the germline ends. Written as DNA, the CDR3 is TGCAGTGCTAGATCCTGGATAGAGAACACTGAAGCTTTCTTT. It is translated as CSARSWIENTEAFF.

Ten or more counts support this clonotype. The chain employs TRBV20-1 and TRBJ2-1; the match to TRBD2 covers 10 bases. The CDR3 spans 12 residues. Germline CDR1 and CDR2: DFQATT and SNEGSKA (reference sequence). The junction had 5 bases not matched to a gene; V was cut back by 6 bases and J by 9 bases. The CDR3 bases are TGCAGTGCGCTAGCGGGGGTGGGTGAGCAGTTCTTC. This gives the protein CSALAGVGEQFF.

This clonotype was counted between two and nine times. The chain combines TRBV25-1 with TRBJ1-1; D call uncertain. Germline CDR1 is MGHDK and CDR2 is SYGVNS. V was shortened by 4 bases and J by 4 bases, with 10 bases between the two germline ends. The CDR3 extends over 13 amino acids. Here the CDR3 DNA reads TGTGCCAGCAGTGGTCTCCGAAGCACTGAAGCTTTCTTT. Translated, it gives CASSGLRSTEAFF.

V and J are TRBV20-1 and TRBJ2-1; 12 nucleotides line up with TRBD2. Trimming removed 6 bases from V and 7 bases from J; junction bases left unmatched: 7. There are 14 residues in the CDR3. The germline V gene encodes CDR1 DFQATT and CDR2 SNEGSKA (reference sequence). The CDR3 bases are TGCAGTGCCGGAGGACTAGCGGGGTATAATGAGCAGTTCTTC. It is translated as CSAGGLAGYNEQFF.

The chain uses TRBV12-3 or TRBV12-4 and TRBJ1-1, with no clear D. This CDR3 is 12 amino acids long. Trimming left V 7 bases short and J 4 bases short, with 10 bases between. The CDR3 bases are TGTGCCAGCACCCTGGGAACCACTGAAGCTTTCTTT. The encoded protein is CASTLGTTEAFF.

The chain combines TRBV12-3 or TRBV12-4 with TRBJ1-5, with D unclear. The CDR3 runs 15 residues. The V end lost 3 bases, the J end lost 2 bases, and 11 bases lay between the germline ends. CDR3 residues: CASSFAGTGNQPQHF. For the CDR3, the DNA is TGTGCCAGCAGTTTTGCCGGAACAGGCAATCAGCCCCAGCATTTT.

This chain uses TRBV7-9 with TRBJ1-5; the D gene is possibly TRBD1 (5 bases). Looked up from germline, CDR1 is SEHNR and CDR2 is FQNEAQ (reference sequence). V was cut by 5 bases and J by 7 bases, with 15 bases left in between. This CDR3 region has 14 residues. CDR3 nucleotide sequence: TGTGCCAGCAGCCGAGGGGCGCTTGACCAGCCCCAGCATTTT. Translation: CASSRGALDQPQHF.

This clonotype was detected ten times or more. The chain recombines TRBV29-1 with TRBJ2-2; D possibly matches TRBD1 or TRBD2 (5 bases each). Germline V CDR1 and CDR2: SQVTM, ANQGSEA. Trimming shortened V by 1 base and J by 2 bases, and 11 bases separated the two germline ends. The CDR3 has 15 amino acids. Written as DNA, the CDR3 is TGCAGCGTTGAAGTTCGGGGCGTTAACACCGGGGAGCTGTTTTTT. It codes for CSVEVRGVNTGELFF.

The V call is TRBV24-1, the J call TRBJ2-5, with 9 bases that match TRBD1. The CDR3 extends over 15 amino acids. The trim removed 5 bases at V and 5 bases at J, leaving 8 bases unmatched. Germline loops: CDR1 KGHDR, CDR2 SFDVKD. The CDR3 reads CATSATGTGRETQYF. The CDR3 bases are TGTGCCACCAGTGCTACCGGGACAGGGCGGGAGACCCAGTACTTC.

A few counts support this clonotype. This chain joins TRBV7-9 and TRBJ2-3; 9 bases are shared with TRBD2. The length of the CDR3 is 14 residues. V lost 6 bases and J lost 7; bases outside the gene matches: 8. Germline V gene sequence: CDR1 SEHNR, CDR2 FQNEAQ (reference sequence). The CDR3 loop reads CASSSTAGGHTQYF. CDR3 in DNA: TGTGCCAGCAGTTCCACCGCGGGGGGGCATACGCAGTATTTT.

This clonotype was observed at least ten times. The V call is TRBV6-1, the J call TRBJ2-3; TRBD1 agrees at 9 bases. The CDR3 covers 15 residues. Per the germline V gene, CDR1 is MNHNS and CDR2 is SASEGT. The trim removed 5 bases at V and 4 bases at J, leaving 7 bases unmatched. This CDR3 reads CASSMTGGGADTQYF. In DNA, the CDR3 is TGTGCCAGCAGTATGACAGGGGGTGGAGCAGATACGCAGTATTTT.

This clonotype was observed many times. This chain connects TRBV20-1 to TRBJ2-6, with D unclear. The CDR3 runs to 12 residues. CDR1 and CDR2 from the germline V gene are DFQATT and SNEGSKA (reference sequence). Deletions cut 1 base from V and 4 bases from J, with 2 bases between. The CDR3 sequence is CSARGGANVLTF. The DNA of the CDR3 is TGCAGTGCTAGAGGGGGGGCCAACGTCCTGACTTTC.

The chain recombines TRBV20-1 with TRBJ2-3; the D is unclear. Trimming removed 3 bases from V and 1 base from J, with 14 bases in between. Germline CDR1 DFQATT, CDR2 SNEGSKA (reference sequence). The CDR3 loop spans 15 amino acids. The CDR3: CSARATEGGTDTQYF. The CDR3 DNA is TGCAGTGCTAGGGCCACAGAAGGAGGCACAGATACGCAGTATTTT.

The V call is TRBV12-3 or TRBV12-4, the J call TRBJ1-2, with 11 bases matching TRBD1. CDR3 length: 15 residues. After removal of 5 bases from V and 5 bases from J, the junction contained 7 bases not matched to a gene. CDR3 in DNA: TGTGCCAGCAGTATGCCGGGACAGGGGGGGTATGGCTACACCTTC. Translation gives CASSMPGQGGYGYTF.